Listed here are 21 T cell receptor beta chains from one sample, sequenced in a study of naive CD8 T cells in extremely preterm neonates. The method was immunoSEQ multiplex PCR; TCRdb's version includes in-frame clones alone and lacks a portion of them. This repertoire shows approximately 4,900 clones, nearly 98% found once; its top ten account for around 8.6%. Sequencing input: naive CD8+ T cells from blood. The receptors shown here come from a human donor in good health.

The V gene is TRBV13, the J gene TRBJ1-1; tentatively, D is TRBD1 (6 bases). The CDR3 is 13 residues long. From germline, CDR1 is PRHDT and CDR2 FYEKMQ (reference sequence). V lost 5 bases, J lost 6 bases, and 13 bases lay in between. CDR3 residues: CASSDPRGAEAFF. The CDR3 region has the DNA TGTGCCAGCAGCGACCCCAGGGGCGCTGAAGCTTTCTTT.

The CDR3 DNA sequence: TGTGCCAGCAGCACCCCAGGGGCAGCTCCAGATACGCAGTATTTT. Its protein is CASSTPGAAPDTQYF. V and J are TRBV13 and TRBJ2-3; the D gene is possibly TRBD1 (6 bases). Trimming left V 5 bases short and J 4 bases short, with 16 bases between. CDR3 length equals 15 residues. Germline loops: CDR1 PRHDT, CDR2 FYEKMQ (reference sequence).

The J gene is TRBJ1-2, the V gene TRBV29-1; D call uncertain. The germline V gene encodes CDR1 SQVTM and CDR2 ANQGSEA. There are 11 residues in the CDR3. Trimming removed 1 base at V and 5 bases at J, with 5 bases between. This chain's CDR3 is CSVEVRYGYTF. Written as DNA, the CDR3 is TGCAGCGTTGAAGTACGGTATGGCTACACCTTC.

The chain carries TRBV5-6 and TRBJ2-3; 11 bases line up with TRBD2. Germline assignment: CDR1 SGHDT and CDR2 YYEEEE. The V and J ends lost 0 bases and 2 bases, in that order; junction bases with no gene match: 2. The CDR3 sequence is 16 residues long. This CDR3 is CASSLGLAGFTDTQYF. CDR3 DNA sequence: TGTGCCAGCAGCTTGGGACTAGCGGGATTCACAGATACGCAGTATTTT.

V is TRBV4-1 and J is TRBJ2-1, with unresolved D. V lost 0 bases and J 9 bases, leaving 9 bases between the germline ends. CDR1 and CDR2 from the germline V gene are MGHRA and YSYEKL. This CDR3 has 13 residues. The CDR3 nucleotides read TGCGCCAGCAGCCAAGATTTCGTGTTTGAGCAGTTCTTC. Residues: CASSQDFVFEQFF.

The gene calls are TRBV7-9 and TRBJ2-1; weak D call: TRBD1 (6 bases). With 2 bases removed from V and 0 bases from J, the gap between germline ends came to 11 bases. CDR3 length: 16 amino acids. Germline V lookup: CDR1 SEHNR, CDR2 FQNEAQ (reference sequence). For the CDR3, the DNA is TGTGCCAGCAGCTTATGGGACATTTACTCCTACAATGAGCAGTTCTTC. Its protein is CASSLWDIYSYNEQFF.

V and J are TRBV7-2 and TRBJ2-7; the match to TRBD1 covers 7 bases. The germline V gene encodes CDR1 SGHTA and CDR2 FQGNSA. The CDR3 loop spans 16 amino acids. J was trimmed by 1 base and V by 4 bases; bases with no gene match: 10. The DNA for the CDR3 is TGTGCCAGCAGCTGGGGTGCAGCAGGGGGATCCTACGAGCAGTACTTC. Amino acids: CASSWGAAGGSYEQYF.

There are a few counts of this clone. V and J are TRBV4-3 and TRBJ2-7; TRBD2 agrees at 7 bases. Germline V gene data show CDR1 as LGHNA and CDR2 as YSLEER. The CDR3 has 13 amino acids. V dropped 4 bases and J dropped 3; count of bases not matched to a gene: 3. The DNA for the CDR3 is TGCGCCAGCAGCCTCGGCGGGGGCTACGAGCAGTACTTC. Translating gives CASSLGGGYEQYF.

CDR3 in amino acids: CASSARLGADSYNEQFF. DNA for the CDR3: TGTGCCAGCAGCGCAAGACTGGGGGCAGACTCCTACAATGAGCAGTTCTTC. This rearrangement joins TRBV4-2 to TRBJ2-1, with D possibly TRBD1 on 6 matching bases. The CDR3 has 17 amino acids. Trimming took 5 bases from V and 0 from J, leaving 17 bases between them. Germline V gene data show CDR1 as LGHNA and CDR2 as YNFKEQ.

The rearrangement joins TRBV6-5 to TRBJ1-6; D is perhaps TRBD1 (5 bases). CDR1 is MNHEY, CDR2 SVGAGI, per germline. V was shortened by 0 bases and J by 7 bases, with 7 bases between the two germline ends. The CDR3 is 14 residues long. CDR3 in DNA: TGTGCCAGCAGTTACTCGGGGCCGAATTCACCCCTCCACTTT. Translated, it gives CASSYSGPNSPLHF.

The rearrangement uses TRBV5-4 and TRBJ2-1; the match to TRBD2 covers 14 bases. Germline V gene lookup returns CDR1 SGHNT and CDR2 YYREEE (reference sequence). CDR3 length: 16 amino acids. After removal of 4 bases from V and 5 bases from J, the junction contained 5 bases not matched to a gene. CDR3 DNA: TGTGCCAGCAGCGGGGGACTAGCGGGAGTCAACAATGAGCAGTTCTTC. Protein sequence: CASSGGLAGVNNEQFF.

This clone was recorded once. V gene TRBV18 combines with J gene TRBJ1-5, with a possible D match to TRBD1 (5 bases). This CDR3 is 14 amino acids long. Between the trimmed V and J ends, which lost 8 bases and 6 bases, there was a span of 17 bases. The V gene's germline CDR1 is KGHSH and CDR2 LQKENI. The CDR3: CASLPGRGTQPQHF. DNA for the CDR3: TGTGCCAGCCTACCAGGGCGGGGAACTCAGCCCCAGCATTTT. Full variable domain (outside the CDR3, taken from reference TRBV18 and TRBJ1-5): NAGVMQNPRHLVRRRGQEARLRCSPMKGHSHVYWYRQLPEEGLKFMVYLQKENIIDESGMPKERFSAEFPKEGPSILRIQQVVRGDSAAYFCASLPGRGTQPQHFGDGTRLSIL.

The V call is TRBV5-4, the J call TRBJ2-1; TRBD2 matches 9 bases. Trimming cost V 5 bases and J 0 bases; bases outside gene matches: 3. CDR1 and CDR2 (germline): SGHNT, YYREEE (reference sequence). This CDR3 spans 15 amino acids. As DNA, the CDR3 is TGTGCCAGCAGAGATAGCGGGGGCTCCTACAATGAGCAGTTCTTC. Translating it yields CASRDSGGSYNEQFF.

V and J are TRBV28 and TRBJ1-2, with D tentatively TRBD1 (6 bases). V gave up 7 bases and J gave up 5 bases, with 11 bases separating them. CDR1 is MDHEN, CDR2 SYDVKM, per germline. The length of the CDR3 is 12 residues. CDR3 DNA sequence: TGTGCCAGCAAAGACAGGAGTTATGGCTACACCTTC. This gives the protein CASKDRSYGYTF.

The rearrangement links TRBV6-5 to TRBJ2-7; TRBD2 matches 10 bases. CDR3 length equals 16 residues. The ends lost 2 bases at V and 5 bases at J; junction bases unmatched: 9. The germline CDR1 and CDR2 sequences are MNHEY and SVGAGI. The CDR3 DNA follows: TGTGCCAGCAGTTACAGGGCTAGCGGGAGACTAGACGAGCAGTACTTC. Amino acid sequence: CASSYRASGRLDEQYF.

The V gene is TRBV27, the J gene TRBJ1-5, with D perhaps matching TRBD1 (5 bases). V lost 3 bases and J lost 5, with 14 bases in between. The length of the CDR3 is 15 residues. In germline, CDR1 is MNHEY, CDR2 SMNVEV (reference sequence). The CDR3 sequence: CASSLLGGAHQPQHF. The DNA for the CDR3 is TGTGCCAGCAGTTTGTTGGGCGGGGCCCATCAGCCCCAGCATTTT.

The chain is built from TRBV11-2 and TRBJ2-1, with D possibly being TRBD2 (6 bases). The V and J ends lost 0 bases and 4 bases respectively, with 13 bases between them. Looked up from germline, CDR1 is SGHAT and CDR2 is FQNNGV. CDR3 length: 16 amino acids. The CDR3 DNA reads TGTGCCAGCAGCTTAGAGTTTAGCGGCATATACAATGAGCAGTTCTTC. It translates to CASSLEFSGIYNEQFF.

This chain uses TRBV4-1 with TRBJ2-1; TRBD2 matches 13 bases. CDR3 length equals 18 residues. The V gene end was trimmed by 3 bases and the J gene end by 4 bases; junction bases not matched to a gene: 9. The germline V gene has CDR1 MGHRA and CDR2 YSYEKL. Written as DNA, the CDR3 is TGCGCCAGCAGCCACTCCTATAGACTAGCGGGAGGTTACAATGAGCAGTTCTTC. This encodes CASSHSYRLAGGYNEQFF.

This chain uses TRBV5-1 with TRBJ2-1; 10 nucleotides match TRBD1. The junction had 8 bases not matched to a gene; V was cut back by 7 bases and J by 4 bases. CDR3 length: 15 residues. Germline V gene lookup returns CDR1 SGHRS and CDR2 YFSETQ. The CDR3 nucleotides read TGCGCCAGCCGTCGAGGGACAGGGGAGTACAATGAGCAGTTCTTC. Amino acids: CASRRGTGEYNEQFF.

The rearrangement joins TRBV11-2 to TRBJ2-3, with D maybe TRBD2 (5 bases). The CDR3 loop spans 16 amino acids. The V end lost 2 bases, the J end lost 4 bases, and 16 bases lay between the germline ends. Per the germline V gene, CDR1 is SGHAT and CDR2 is FQNNGV. This CDR3 is CASSLWSGRPPDTQYF. For the CDR3, the DNA is TGTGCCAGCAGCTTATGGAGCGGCAGGCCCCCAGATACGCAGTATTTT.

The chain is built from TRBV9 and TRBJ1-5; D is perhaps TRBD1 (5 bases). The germline CDR1 and CDR2 sequences are SGDLS and YYNGEE. The CDR3 runs to 12 residues. The V end lost 7 bases, the J end lost 6 bases, and 11 bases lay between the germline ends. Here the CDR3 reads CASGGGAQPQHF. In DNA, the CDR3 is TGTGCCAGCGGGGGAGGGGCTCAGCCCCAGCATTTT. Complete variable domain (other parts from reference TRBV9 and TRBJ1-5): DSGVTQTPKHLITATGQRVTLRCSPRSGDLSVYWYQQSLDQGLQFLIQYYNGEERAKGNILERFSAQQFPDLHSELNLSSLELGDSALYFCASGGGAQPQHFGDGTRLSIL.